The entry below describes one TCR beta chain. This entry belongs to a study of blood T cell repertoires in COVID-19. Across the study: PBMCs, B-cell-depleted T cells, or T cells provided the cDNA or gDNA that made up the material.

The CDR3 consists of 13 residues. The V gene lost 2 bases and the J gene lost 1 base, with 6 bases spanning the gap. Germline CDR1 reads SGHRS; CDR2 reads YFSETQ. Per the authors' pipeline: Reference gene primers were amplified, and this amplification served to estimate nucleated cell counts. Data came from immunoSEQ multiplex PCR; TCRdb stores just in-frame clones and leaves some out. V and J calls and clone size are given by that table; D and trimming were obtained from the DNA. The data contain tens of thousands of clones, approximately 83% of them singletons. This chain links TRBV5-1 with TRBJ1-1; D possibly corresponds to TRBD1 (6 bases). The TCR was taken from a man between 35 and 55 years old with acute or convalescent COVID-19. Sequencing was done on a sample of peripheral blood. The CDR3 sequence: CASSLQGNTEAFF. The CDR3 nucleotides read TGCGCCAGCAGCTTACAGGGGAACACTGAAGCTTTCTTT.